This record covers a single T cell receptor beta chain. This specimen comes from a study of blood T cell repertoires in COVID-19. About the study: Nucleic acid was either cDNA or gDNA, and it came from T cells, B-cell-depleted T cells, or PBMCs.

In the original analysis: Reference gene primer amplification gave nucleated cell count estimates. Assay used: immunoSEQ multiplex PCR; TCRdb lists only in-frame clones, some missing. V, J and clone size are taken as reported in that table, and D and trimming were inferred from the DNA itself. The profile covers approximately 150,000 clones, with around 85% appearing a single time and about 8.8% taken by the ten largest. This CDR3 is built from 13 residues. Germline CDR1 SGDLS, CDR2 YYNGEE. Trimming shortened V by 3 bases and J by 5 bases, and 11 bases separated the two germline ends. This chain links TRBV9 with TRBJ2-5, with D perhaps TRBD2 (6 bases). This TCR was recovered from a woman older than 75 with COVID-19, enrolled during active disease. The sample taken for sequencing was peripheral blood. The CDR3 region has the DNA TGTGCCAGCAGCGCCCGGGGGTGGGAGACCCAGTACTTC. Translating it yields CASSARGWETQYF.